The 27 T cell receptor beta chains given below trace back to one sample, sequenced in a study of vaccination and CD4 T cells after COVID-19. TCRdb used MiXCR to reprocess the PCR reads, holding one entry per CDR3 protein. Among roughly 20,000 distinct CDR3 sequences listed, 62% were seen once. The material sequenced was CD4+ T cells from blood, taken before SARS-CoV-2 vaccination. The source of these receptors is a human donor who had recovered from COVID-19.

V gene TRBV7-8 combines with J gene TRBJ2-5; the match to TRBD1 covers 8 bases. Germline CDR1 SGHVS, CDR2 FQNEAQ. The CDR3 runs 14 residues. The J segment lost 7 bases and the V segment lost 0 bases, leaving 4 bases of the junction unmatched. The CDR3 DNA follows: TGTGCCAGCAGCTTAGCTCAGGGGGCTGCGACCCAGTACTTC. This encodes CASSLAQGAATQYF.

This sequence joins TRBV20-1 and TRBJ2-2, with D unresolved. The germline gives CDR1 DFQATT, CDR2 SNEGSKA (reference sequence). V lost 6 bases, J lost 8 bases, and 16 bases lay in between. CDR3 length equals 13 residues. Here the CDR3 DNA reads TGCAGTGCCTATAACCTAGGCCTGGGGGAGCTGTTTTTT. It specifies CSAYNLGLGELFF.

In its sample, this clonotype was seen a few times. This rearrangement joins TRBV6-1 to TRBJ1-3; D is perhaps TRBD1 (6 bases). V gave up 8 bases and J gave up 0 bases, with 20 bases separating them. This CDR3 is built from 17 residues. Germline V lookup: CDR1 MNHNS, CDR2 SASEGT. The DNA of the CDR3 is TGTGCCAGCGTTGGCTGGGGGGGCGGTGGCTCTGGAAACACCATATATTTT. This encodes CASVGWGGGGSGNTIYF.

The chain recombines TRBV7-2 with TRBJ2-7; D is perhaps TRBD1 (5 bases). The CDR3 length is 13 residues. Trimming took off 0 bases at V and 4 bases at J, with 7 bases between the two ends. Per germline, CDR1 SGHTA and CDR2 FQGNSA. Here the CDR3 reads CASSLARQYEQYF. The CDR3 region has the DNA TGTGCCAGCAGCTTAGCCAGACAGTACGAGCAGTACTTC. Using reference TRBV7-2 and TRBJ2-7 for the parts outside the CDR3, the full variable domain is GAGVSQSPSNKVTEKGKDVELRCDPISGHTALYWYRQSLGQGLEFLIYFQGNSAPDKSGLPSDRFSAERTGGSVSTLTIQRTQQEDSAVYLCASSLARQYEQYFGPGTRLTVT.

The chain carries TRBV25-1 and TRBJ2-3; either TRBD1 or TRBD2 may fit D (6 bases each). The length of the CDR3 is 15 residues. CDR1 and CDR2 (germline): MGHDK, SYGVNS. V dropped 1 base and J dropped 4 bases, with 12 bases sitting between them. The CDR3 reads CASSEWGAGSDTQYF. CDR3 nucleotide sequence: TGTGCCAGCAGTGAATGGGGGGCAGGCTCAGATACGCAGTATTTT.

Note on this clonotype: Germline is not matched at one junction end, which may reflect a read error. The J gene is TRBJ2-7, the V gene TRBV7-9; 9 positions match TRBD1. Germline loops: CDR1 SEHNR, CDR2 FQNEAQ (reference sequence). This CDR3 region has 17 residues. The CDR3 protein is CASSSYPDRGLYYEQYF. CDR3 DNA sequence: TGCGCCAGCAGCTCTTACCCAGACAGGGGGTTGTACTACGAGCAGTACTTC.

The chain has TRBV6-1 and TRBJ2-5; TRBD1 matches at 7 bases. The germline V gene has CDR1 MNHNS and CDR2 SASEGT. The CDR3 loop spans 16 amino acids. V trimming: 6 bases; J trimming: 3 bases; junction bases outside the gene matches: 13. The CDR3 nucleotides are TGTGCCAGCAGAGTACCCGACGGGGACAGAGAAGAGACCCAGTACTTC. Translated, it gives CASRVPDGDREETQYF.

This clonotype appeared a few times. Here the CDR3 DNA reads TGTGCCAGCAGTCATCAAGAGACCCAGTACTTC. This codes for CASSHQETQYF. V usage is TRBV7-9 and J usage is TRBJ2-5, with D unresolved. Germline V gene lookup returns CDR1 SEHNR and CDR2 FQNEAQ (reference sequence). The CDR3 length is 11 residues. Trimming removed 6 bases from V and 2 bases from J, with 4 bases in between. The full variable domain, completed using reference TRBV7-9 and TRBJ2-5, is DTGVSQNPRHKITKRGQNVTFRCDPISEHNRLYWYRQTLGQGPEFLTYFQNEAQLEKSRLLSDRFSAERPKGSFSTLEIQRTEQGDSAMYLCASSHQETQYFGPGTRLLVL.

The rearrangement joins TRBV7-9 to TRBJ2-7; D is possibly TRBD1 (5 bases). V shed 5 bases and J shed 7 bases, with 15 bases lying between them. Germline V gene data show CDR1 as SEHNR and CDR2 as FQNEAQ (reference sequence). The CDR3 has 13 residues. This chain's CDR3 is CASSVNPQEEQYF. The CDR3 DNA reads TGTGCCAGCAGCGTAAACCCACAGGAGGAGCAGTACTTC.

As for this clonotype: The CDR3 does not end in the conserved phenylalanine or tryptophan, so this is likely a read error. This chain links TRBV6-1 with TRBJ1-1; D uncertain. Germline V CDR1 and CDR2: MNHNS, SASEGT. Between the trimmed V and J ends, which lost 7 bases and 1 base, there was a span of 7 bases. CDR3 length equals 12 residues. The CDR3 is CASTTGNTEAFS. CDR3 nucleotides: TGTGCCAGCACCACGGGGAACACTGAAGCTTTCTCT.

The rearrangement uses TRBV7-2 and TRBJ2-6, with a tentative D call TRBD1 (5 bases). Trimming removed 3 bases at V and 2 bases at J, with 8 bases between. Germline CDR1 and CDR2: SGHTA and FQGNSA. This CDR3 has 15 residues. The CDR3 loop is CASSFQGPGANVLTF. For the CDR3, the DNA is TGTGCCAGCAGCTTTCAGGGTCCTGGGGCCAACGTCCTGACTTTC.

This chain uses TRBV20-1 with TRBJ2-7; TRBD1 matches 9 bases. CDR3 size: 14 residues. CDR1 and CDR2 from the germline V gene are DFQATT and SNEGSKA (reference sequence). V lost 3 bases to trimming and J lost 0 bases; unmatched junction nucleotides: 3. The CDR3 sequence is CSARTGGGSYEQYF. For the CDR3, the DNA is TGCAGTGCTAGGACAGGGGGAGGCTCCTACGAGCAGTACTTC.

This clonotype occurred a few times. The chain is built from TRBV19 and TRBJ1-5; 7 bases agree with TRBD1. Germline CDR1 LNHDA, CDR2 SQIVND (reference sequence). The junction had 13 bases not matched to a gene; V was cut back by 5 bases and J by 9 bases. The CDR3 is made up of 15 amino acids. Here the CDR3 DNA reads TGTGCCAGTAGTGGCCGGGACAGATTACAGCGGCCCCAGCATTTT. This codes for CASSGRDRLQRPQHF.

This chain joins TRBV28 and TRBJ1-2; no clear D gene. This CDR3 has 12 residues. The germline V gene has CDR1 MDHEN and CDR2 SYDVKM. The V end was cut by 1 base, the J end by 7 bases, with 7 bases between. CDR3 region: CASSLSVGGYTF. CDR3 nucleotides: TGTGCCAGCAGTTTATCTGTTGGTGGCTACACCTTC.

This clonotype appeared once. CDR3 protein: CASSSLTSGREETQYF. The CDR3 bases are TGTGCCAGCAGTTCCCTGACTAGCGGGAGGGAGGAGACCCAGTACTTC. The chain is built from TRBV27 and TRBJ2-5; 14 nucleotides align to TRBD2. CDR1 and CDR2 (germline): MNHEY, SMNVEV (reference sequence). CDR3 length equals 16 residues. V lost 4 bases, J lost 5 bases, and 6 bases stayed unmatched.

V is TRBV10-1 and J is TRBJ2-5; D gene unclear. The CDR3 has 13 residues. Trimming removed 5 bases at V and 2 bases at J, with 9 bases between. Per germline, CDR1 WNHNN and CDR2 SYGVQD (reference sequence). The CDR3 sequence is CASSSQLQETQYF. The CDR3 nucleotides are TGCGCCAGCAGTAGCCAGCTACAAGAGACCCAGTACTTC.

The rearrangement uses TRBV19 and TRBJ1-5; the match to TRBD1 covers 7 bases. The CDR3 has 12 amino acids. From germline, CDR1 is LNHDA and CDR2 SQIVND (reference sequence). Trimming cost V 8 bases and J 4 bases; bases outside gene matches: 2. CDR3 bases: TGTGCCAGTCGACAGGGAAATCAGCCCCAGCATTTT. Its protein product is CASRQGNQPQHF.

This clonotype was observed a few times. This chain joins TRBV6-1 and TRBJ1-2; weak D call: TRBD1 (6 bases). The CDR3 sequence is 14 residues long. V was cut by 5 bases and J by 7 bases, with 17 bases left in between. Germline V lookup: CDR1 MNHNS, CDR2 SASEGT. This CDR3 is CASSTKQGRGGYTF. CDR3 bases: TGTGCCAGCAGTACAAAACAGGGAAGGGGTGGCTACACCTTC.

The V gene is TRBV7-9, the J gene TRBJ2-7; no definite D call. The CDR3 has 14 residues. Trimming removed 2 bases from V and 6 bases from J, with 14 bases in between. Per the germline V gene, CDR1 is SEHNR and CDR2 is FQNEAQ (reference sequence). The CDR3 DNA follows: TGTGCCAGCAGCTTAAACTCAGGTTCACCCGAGCAGTACTTC. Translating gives CASSLNSGSPEQYF.

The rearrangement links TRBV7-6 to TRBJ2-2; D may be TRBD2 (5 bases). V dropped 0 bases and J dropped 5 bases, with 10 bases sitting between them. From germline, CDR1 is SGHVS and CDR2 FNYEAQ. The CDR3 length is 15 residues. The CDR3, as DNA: TGTGCCAGCAGCTTAGCGGGAGTCGGAACCGGGGAGCTGTTTTTT. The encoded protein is CASSLAGVGTGELFF.

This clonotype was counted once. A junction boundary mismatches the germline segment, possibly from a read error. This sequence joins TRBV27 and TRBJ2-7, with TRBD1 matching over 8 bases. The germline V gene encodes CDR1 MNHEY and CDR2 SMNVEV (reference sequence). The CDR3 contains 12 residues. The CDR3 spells CGSSPDRDEQYF. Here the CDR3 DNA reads TGTGGCAGCAGCCCGGACAGGGACGAGCAGTACTTC.

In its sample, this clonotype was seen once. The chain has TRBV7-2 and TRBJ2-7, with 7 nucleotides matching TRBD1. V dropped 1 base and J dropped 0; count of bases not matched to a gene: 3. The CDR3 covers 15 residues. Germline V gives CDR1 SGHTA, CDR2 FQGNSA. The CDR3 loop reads CASSLEDRTSYEQYF. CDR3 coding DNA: TGTGCCAGCAGCTTAGAGGACAGGACCTCCTACGAGCAGTACTTC.

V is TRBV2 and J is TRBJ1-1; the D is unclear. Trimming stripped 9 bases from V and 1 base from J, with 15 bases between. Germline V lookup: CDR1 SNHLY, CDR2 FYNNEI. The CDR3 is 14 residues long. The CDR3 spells CARENRRTNTEAFF. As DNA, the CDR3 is TGTGCCAGAGAGAACCGCCGGACGAACACTGAAGCTTTCTTT.

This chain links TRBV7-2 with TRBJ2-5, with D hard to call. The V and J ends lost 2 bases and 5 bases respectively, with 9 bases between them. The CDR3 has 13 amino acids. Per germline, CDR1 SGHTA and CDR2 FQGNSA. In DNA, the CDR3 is TGTGCCAGCAGCTTATTCGGAAGGGAGACCCAGTACTTC. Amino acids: CASSLFGRETQYF.

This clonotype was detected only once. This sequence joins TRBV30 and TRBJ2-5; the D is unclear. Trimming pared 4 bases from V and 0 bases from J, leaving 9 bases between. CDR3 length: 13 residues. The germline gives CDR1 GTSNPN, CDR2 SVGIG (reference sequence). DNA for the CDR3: TGTGCCTGGAACTTGGCGTACCAAGAGACCCAGTACTTC. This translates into CAWNLAYQETQYF.

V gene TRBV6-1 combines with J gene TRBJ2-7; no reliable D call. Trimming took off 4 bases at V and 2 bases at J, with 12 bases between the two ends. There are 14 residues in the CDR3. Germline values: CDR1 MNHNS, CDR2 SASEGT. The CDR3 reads CASSADSRAYEQYF. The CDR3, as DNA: TGTGCCAGCAGTGCTGATAGTAGGGCCTACGAGCAGTACTTC.

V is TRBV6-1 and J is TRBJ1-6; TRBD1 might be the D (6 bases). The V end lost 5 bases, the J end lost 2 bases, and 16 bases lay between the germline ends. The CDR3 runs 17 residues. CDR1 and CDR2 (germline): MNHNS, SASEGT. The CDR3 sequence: CASSRKPGQPYNSPLHF. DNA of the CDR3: TGTGCCAGCAGTCGCAAGCCGGGACAACCCTATAATTCACCCCTCCACTTT.